These 9 T cell receptor beta chains were sequenced from one sample in a study of T cell changes during pregnancy in multiple sclerosis (dated by TCRdb to the late 2010s). The library was generated by the immunoSEQ multiplex PCR assay. TCRdb took this table from immuneACCESS and kept in-frame rearrangements with V and J called. Such tables lack part of the clones; where checked against another copy, unresolved V genes explain under half of the gap, and the rest is unexplained. The sample includes 19,000 or so clones, with about 87% observed a single time. The ten largest clones capture roughly 6% of the sample. The material sequenced was CD8+ T cells from peripheral blood mononuclear cells, taken after pregnancy. These receptors were collected from a female donor in good health, enrolled as a control in a pregnancy study.

The chain employs TRBV11-1 and TRBJ2-3; 10 bases agree with TRBD1. The CDR3 spans 16 residues. Germline V CDR1 and CDR2: SGHAT, FQDESV (reference sequence). Losses at the gene ends were 4 bases for V and 3 bases for J; bases not matched to a gene: 7. The CDR3 DNA is TGTGCCAGCAGCTCCTGGACAGGGGGAAGGACAGATACGCAGTATTTT. The encoded protein is CASSSWTGGRTDTQYF.

J is TRBJ2-2 and V is TRBV7-6, with D possibly being TRBD1 (6 bases). The V gene's germline CDR1 is SGHVS and CDR2 FNYEAQ. V was cut by 5 bases and J by 2 bases, with 18 bases left in between. The CDR3 has 17 amino acids. CDR3 nucleotide sequence: TGTGCCAGCAGCGCCACGAAACTACAGGGAAACACCGGGGAGCTGTTTTTT. Translation gives CASSATKLQGNTGELFF.

V and J are TRBV19 and TRBJ1-5; maybe TRBD1 (5 bases). V was cut by 7 bases and J by 0 bases, with 10 bases left in between. Germline V gives CDR1 LNHDA, CDR2 SQIVND (reference sequence). The CDR3 covers 14 residues. Written as DNA, the CDR3 is TGTGCCAGTATGGTCAGGGATAGCAATCAGCCCCAGCATTTT. Residues: CASMVRDSNQPQHF.

V and J are TRBV5-1 and TRBJ2-7; weak D call: TRBD1 (5 bases). The germline gives CDR1 SGHRS, CDR2 YFSETQ. V was pared by 6 bases and J by 2 bases, with 12 bases between. The CDR3 loop spans 13 amino acids. CDR3 region: CASTFDRAYEQYF. CDR3 bases: TGCGCCAGCACCTTTGACAGAGCCTACGAGCAGTACTTC.

This clone was seen a single time. The chain joins TRBV13 to TRBJ1-2; TRBD1 is a possible D gene (5 bases). Germline V gene data show CDR1 as PRHDT and CDR2 as FYEKMQ (reference sequence). The CDR3 is 12 amino acids. Between the trimmed V and J ends, which lost 5 bases and 7 bases, there was a span of 11 bases. The CDR3 is CASSGNTGGYTF. DNA of the CDR3: TGTGCCAGCAGCGGGAACACAGGTGGCTACACCTTC.

CDR3 sequence (DNA): TGTGCCAGCAGCAGGGGACAGGGAAACGAGCAGTACTTC. Translating gives CASSRGQGNEQYF. This chain connects TRBV27 to TRBJ2-7; 9 nucleotides align to TRBD1. The germline V gene has CDR1 MNHEY and CDR2 SMNVEV (reference sequence). The CDR3 contains 13 residues. After removal of 6 bases from V and 5 bases from J, the junction contained 5 bases not matched to a gene.

This clone came up once. The chain combines TRBV6-4 with TRBJ1-6, with D possibly being TRBD1 (5 bases). The CDR3 loop spans 13 amino acids. The germline gives CDR1 MRHNA, CDR2 SNTAGT. Trimming left V 3 bases short and J 5 bases short, with 5 bases between. CDR3 DNA sequence: TGTGCCAGCAGTGAAGGGGATAATTCACCCCTCCACTTT. It encodes CASSEGDNSPLHF.

The count of this clone is one. The chain recombines TRBV7-6 with TRBJ1-1; 7 bases are shared with TRBD1. Trimming removed 5 bases from V and 5 bases from J; junction bases left unmatched: 5. Germline CDR1 is SGHVS and CDR2 is FNYEAQ. The CDR3 has 13 residues. CDR3 bases: TGTGCCAGCAGCGCCGGGACAGTAACTGAAGCTTTCTTT. Translating gives CASSAGTVTEAFF.

This clone came up a few times. This chain connects TRBV25-1 to TRBJ1-2; the D is unclear. CDR3 length equals 13 residues. Germline V gene lookup returns CDR1 MGHDK and CDR2 SYGVNS. The germline V and J ends were trimmed by 6 bases and 0 bases, with 8 bases remaining between them. The CDR3 is CASSPGTNYGYTF. Here the CDR3 DNA reads TGTGCCAGCAGCCCCGGGACTAACTATGGCTACACCTTC.